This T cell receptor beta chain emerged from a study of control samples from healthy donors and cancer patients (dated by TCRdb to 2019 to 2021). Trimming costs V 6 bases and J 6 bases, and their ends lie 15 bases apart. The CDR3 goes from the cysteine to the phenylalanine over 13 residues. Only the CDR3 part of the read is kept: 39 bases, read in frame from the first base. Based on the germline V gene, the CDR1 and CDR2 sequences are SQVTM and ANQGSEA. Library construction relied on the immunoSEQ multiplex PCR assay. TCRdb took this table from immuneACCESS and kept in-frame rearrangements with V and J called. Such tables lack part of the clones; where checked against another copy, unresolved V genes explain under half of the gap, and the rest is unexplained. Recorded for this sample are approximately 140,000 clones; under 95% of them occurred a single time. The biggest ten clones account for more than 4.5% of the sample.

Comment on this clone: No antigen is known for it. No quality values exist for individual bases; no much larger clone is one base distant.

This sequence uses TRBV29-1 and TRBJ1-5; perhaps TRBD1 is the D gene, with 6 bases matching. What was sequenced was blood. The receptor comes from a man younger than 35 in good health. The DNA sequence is TGCAGCGTGGGTACAGGGTACGGTCAGCCCCAGCATTTT. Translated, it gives CSVGTGYGQPQHF.